These 10 T cell receptor beta chains originate from one sample sequenced in a study of regulatory T cells in long-lasting Graves disease. Libraries of TCR beta came from iRepertoire HTBI primers plus Arm-PCR of CDR3 regions. TCRdb itself ran the multiplex PCR reads through MiXCR, one entry per CDR3 protein. The table lists 350,000 to 500,000 distinct CDR3 sequences, roughly 15% of them singletons, with around 23% in the top ten. Time point specified: newly diagnosed GD, antithyroid drugs for less than 3 months. TCR sequences were obtained from RNA taken from PBMCs. Another study also made use of these data, one on T cells in Graves' hyperthyroidism and ophthalmopathy.

Material: peripheral blood mononuclear cells (PBMCs), obtained at new diagnosis, from a patient treated with antithyroid drugs. Receptors originate from a woman aged 18-29 years with Graves disease.

This clonotype occurred many times. The rearrangement links TRBV2 to TRBJ1-1; D gene uncertain. Germline V gene lookup returns CDR1 SNHLY and CDR2 FYNNEI. The V and J ends lost 4 bases and 1 base respectively, with 7 bases between them. CDR3 length: 13 amino acids. The CDR3 DNA is TGTGCCAGCAGTGTATTGGGGAACACTGAAGCTTTCTTT. This encodes CASSVLGNTEAFF. Drawing the rest from reference TRBV2 and TRBJ1-1, the complete variable domain is EPEVTQTPSHQVTQMGQEVILRCVPISNHLYFYWYRQILGQKVEFLVSFYNNEISEKSEIFDDQFSVERPDGSNFTLKIRSTKLEDSAMYFCASSVLGNTEAFFGQGTRLTVV.

This clonotype has just a few counts. V gene TRBV28 combines with J gene TRBJ2-1; 9 bases line up with TRBD1. The germline gives CDR1 MDHEN, CDR2 SYDVKM. The CDR3 covers 16 residues. V lost 4 bases and J lost 4; bases outside the gene matches: 8. Written as DNA, the CDR3 is TGTGCCAGCAGTTCCTCCCGGGACAGGGTTTACAATGAGCAGTTCTTC. It codes for CASSSSRDRVYNEQFF.

As concerns this clonotype: A much larger clone lies a single base off, so this may be a read error. The chain joins TRBV5-6 to TRBJ2-2; 8 positions agree with TRBD1. The CDR3 has 14 amino acids. The germline gives CDR1 SGHDT, CDR2 YYEEEE. Trimming removed 4 bases from V and 4 bases from J; junction bases left unmatched: 3. The CDR3 spells CASSRDRSTGELFF. The CDR3 nucleotides are TGTGCCAGCAGCCGGGACAGGAGCACCGGGGAGCTGTTTTTT.

A word on this clonotype: A read error may account for a junction end that differs from germline. The chain combines TRBV7-8 with TRBJ2-1; TRBD2 might be the D (6 bases). The germline CDR1 and CDR2 sequences are SGHVS and FQNEAQ. CDR3 length equals 16 residues. CDR3 DNA sequence: TGTGCCAGCAGCGAAGTCTGGACGGGAGATGACAATGAGCAGTCCTTC. Translated, it gives CASSEVWTGDDNEQSF.

The sample holds many counts of this clonotype. The chain combines TRBV28 with TRBJ2-7, with 10 bases fitting TRBD2. The CDR3 consists of 15 residues. The V gene's germline CDR1 is MDHEN and CDR2 SYDVKM. With V trimmed by 10 bases and J by 1 base, 10 bases remained unmatched. The CDR3 coding sequence is TGTGCCACCTTCGGAGGGACTAGCGTATCCTACGAGCAGTACTTC. Protein sequence: CATFGGTSVSYEQYF.

Notes on this clonotype: This may be a read error, as it is one base from a much larger clone. The chain employs TRBV2 and TRBJ1-5; no definite D call. The CDR3 is made up of 15 amino acids. Germline V CDR1 and CDR2: SNHLY, FYNNEI. V shed 4 bases and J shed 7 bases, with 17 bases lying between them. In DNA, the CDR3 is TGTGCCAGCAGTGCCTTGATTGCACGGAACCAGCCCCAGCATTTT. Its protein product is CASSALIARNQPQHF.

This clonotype was seen more than once but under ten times. The CDR3 DNA follows: TGTGCCAGCTCACCAACGTCTGGGGCCAACGTCCTGACTTTC. Translation: CASSPTSGANVLTF. The V gene is TRBV18, the J gene TRBJ2-6; D remains unclear. The CDR3 is 14 residues long. Germline V gene data show CDR1 as KGHSH and CDR2 as LQKENI. The V gene lost 2 bases and the J gene lost 1 base, with 3 bases spanning the gap.

This clonotype was observed a handful of times. The chain is built from TRBV7-9 and TRBJ1-1; TRBD1 aligns across 7 bases. J was trimmed by 0 bases and V by 4 bases; bases with no gene match: 14. The CDR3 sequence is 18 residues long. Germline CDR1 and CDR2: SEHNR and FQNEAQ (reference sequence). The CDR3 nucleotides read TGTGCCAGCAGCTCTACACCTGACAGGGTGGGGATGAACACTGAAGCTTTCTTT. This codes for CASSSTPDRVGMNTEAFF.

This clonotype was detected ten times or more. V gene TRBV27 combines with J gene TRBJ2-4; D remains unclear. Trimming removed 4 bases from V and 0 bases from J, with 10 bases in between. Germline V CDR1 and CDR2: MNHEY, SMNVEV (reference sequence). The CDR3 is 15 amino acids. This CDR3 reads CASSSWTLAKNIQYF. DNA for the CDR3: TGTGCCAGCAGTTCCTGGACCCTAGCCAAAAACATTCAGTACTTC.

The chain recombines TRBV4-1 with TRBJ1-3, with 12 bases identical to TRBD1. The germline V gene has CDR1 MGHRA and CDR2 YSYEKL. J gave up 4 bases and V 3 bases, and 7 bases lay outside the gene matches. This CDR3 has 17 amino acids. In DNA, the CDR3 is TGCGCCAGCAGCCATCGGGACAGGGGGCGCCTCGGAAACACCATATATTTT. Protein sequence: CASSHRDRGRLGNTIYF.